This is a list of T cell receptor beta chains from one sample in a study of blood T cell repertoires in COVID-19. The data were produced by immunoSEQ multiplex PCR, yet TCRdb's version contains in-frame clones alone and is incomplete. The sample includes tens of thousands of clones, 75% to 85% of them seen just once. The specimen sequenced was peripheral blood. These receptors all stem from a man in his fifties or sixties with acute or convalescent COVID-19. Both conserved end residues are part of each CDR3. Each record gives: clone size, D gene, V gene, J gene, CDR3 protein, CDR3 DNA. D genes are given only for firm matches. The size of a clone is reported for some rows only, either as once, few or many, or as a class for expanded clones.

.,.,TRBV5-8,TRBJ1-5,CASSLFTLTPNNQPQHF,TGTGCCAGCAGCTTGTTTACCCTCACACCGAACAATCAGCCCCAGCATTTT
.,.,TRBV19,TRBJ1-5,CASSIDRGQPQHF,TGTGCCAGTAGTATAGATCGGGGGCAGCCCCAGCATTTT
.,TRBD1,TRBV28,TRBJ1-6,CASSSPPGQGRSPLHF,TGTGCCAGCAGTTCCCCTCCCGGACAGGGGAGATCACCCCTCCACTTT
few,TRBD1,TRBV7-2,TRBJ2-6,CASSADRAGANVLTF,TGTGCCAGCAGCGCCGACAGGGCTGGGGCCAACGTCCTGACTTTC
.,TRBD1,TRBV5-6,TRBJ1-1,CASSLGTGPSTEAFF,TGTGCCAGCAGCTTGGGGACAGGGCCCAGCACTGAAGCTTTCTTT
.,.,TRBV21-1,TRBJ2-3,CASSTRQLRGTDTQYF,TGTGCCAGCAGCACCCGACAGTTAAGGGGCACAGATACGCAGTATTTT
.,TRBD1,TRBV18,TRBJ1-4,CASSRTGGDEKLFF,TGTGCCAGCTCACGAACAGGGGGCGATGAAAAACTGTTTTTT
.,.,TRBV29-1,TRBJ2-1,CSVGTPGNEQFF,TGCAGCGTTGGGACACCCGGCAATGAGCAGTTCTTC
.,.,TRBV28,TRBJ1-1,CASSFTPPQGRAFF,TGTGCCAGCAGCTTCACCCCGCCACAGGGTCGGGCTTTCTTT
.,TRBD1,TRBV6-5,TRBJ2-5,CASSYWDRAQETQYF,TGTGCCAGCAGTTACTGGGACAGGGCCCAAGAGACCCAGTACTTC
.,TRBD1,TRBV28,TRBJ2-7,CASTGQGFDEQYF,TGTGCCAGCACGGGACAGGGGTTTGATGAGCAGTACTTC
.,TRBD1,TRBV12-3/TRBV12-4,TRBJ1-5,CASSWDRNQPQHF,TGTGCCAGCAGTTGGGACAGGAATCAGCCCCAGCATTTT
.,.,TRBV3-1/TRBV3-2,TRBJ1-5,CASSQDRANQPQHF,TGTGCCAGCAGCCAAGACAGGGCAAATCAGCCCCAGCATTTT
.,TRBD1,TRBV6-5,TRBJ1-6,CASSYGTGGDSPLHF,TGTGCCAGCAGTTACGGGACAGGGGGCGATTCACCCCTCCACTTT
.,TRBD1,TRBV19,TRBJ1-2,CASTRGTGGGYGYTF,TGTGCCAGTACCAGAGGAACAGGGGGCGGCTATGGCTACACCTTC
.,TRBD1,TRBV10-2,TRBJ1-1,CASTLDRVNTEAFF,TGCGCCAGCACTCTGGACAGGGTGAACACTGAAGCTTTCTTT
.,.,TRBV6-1,TRBJ1-1,CASSDAQVGTEAFF,TGTGCCAGCAGTGACGCCCAGGTGGGCACTGAAGCTTTCTTT
.,TRBD1,TRBV6-2/TRBV6-3,TRBJ2-7,CASRQGAYEQYF,TGTGCCAGCCGCCAGGGGGCCTACGAGCAGTACTTC
.,TRBD1,TRBV5-6,TRBJ1-4,CASSLGPGGAEKLFF,TGTGCCAGCAGCTTGGGTCCAGGGGGTGCTGAAAAACTGTTTTTT
once,TRBD2,TRBV2,TRBJ2-3,CASSTGTRTIPTQYF,TGTGCCAGCAGTACCGGGACTAGAACAATCCCCACGCAGTATTTT
.,TRBD1,TRBV28,TRBJ1-5,CASRPDRGRYGNQPQHF,TGTGCCAGCAGGCCGGACAGGGGCCGTTATGGGAATCAGCCCCAGCATTTT
once,TRBD1,TRBV6-2/TRBV6-3,TRBJ2-5,CASSGQAQETQYF,TGTGCCAGCAGCGGACAGGCACAAGAGACCCAGTACTTC
.,TRBD1,TRBV5-6,TRBJ1-5,CASSPWTGRTSNQPQHF,TGTGCCAGCAGCCCCTGGACAGGACGTACTAGCAATCAGCCCCAGCATTTT
.,.,TRBV18,TRBJ2-4,CASSPPGRGNIQYF,TGTGCCAGCTCACCACCTGGGCGGGGTAACATTCAGTACTTC
.,.,TRBV24-1,TRBJ2-6,CATSDPGGGTGANVLTF,TGTGCCACCAGTGATCCCGGGGGTGGGACTGGGGCCAACGTCCTGACTTTC
.,TRBD1,TRBV18,TRBJ1-5,CASSRSGTGGNQPQHF,TGTGCCAGCTCACGGTCCGGGACAGGGGGCAATCAGCCCCAGCATTTT
.,TRBD1,TRBV28,TRBJ1-6,CASSLSGQHNSPLHF,TGTGCCAGCAGTTTATCGGGACAGCATAATTCACCCCTCCACTTT
.,.,TRBV2,TRBJ2-2,CASRVGVFTGELFF,TGTGCCAGCAGGGTAGGAGTTTTCACCGGGGAGCTGTTTTTT
.,TRBD1,TRBV19,TRBJ1-1,CASSNRDRNTEAFF,TGTGCCAGTAGTAACCGGGACAGGAACACTGAAGCTTTCTTT
.,.,TRBV5-5,TRBJ1-6,CASSLVGGPNSPLHF,TGTGCCAGCAGCTTGGTAGGGGGTCCTAATTCACCCCTCCACTTT
.,.,TRBV11-2,TRBJ2-5,CASSLIASQETQYF,TGTGCCAGCAGCTTAATAGCGTCACAAGAGACCCAGTACTTC
.,.,TRBV7-2,TRBJ2-3,CASSPGITDTQYF,TGTGCCAGCAGCCCCGGGATCACAGATACGCAGTATTTT